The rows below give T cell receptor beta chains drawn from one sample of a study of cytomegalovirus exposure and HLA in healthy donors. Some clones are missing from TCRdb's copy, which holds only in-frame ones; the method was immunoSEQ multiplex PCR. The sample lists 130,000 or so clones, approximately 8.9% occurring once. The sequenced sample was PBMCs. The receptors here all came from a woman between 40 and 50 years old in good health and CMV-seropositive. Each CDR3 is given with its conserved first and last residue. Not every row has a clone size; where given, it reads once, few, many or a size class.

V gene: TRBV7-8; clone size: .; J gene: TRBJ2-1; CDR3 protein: CASSLGLVGGDEQFF
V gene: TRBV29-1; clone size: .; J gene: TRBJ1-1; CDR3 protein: CSVERGEAFF
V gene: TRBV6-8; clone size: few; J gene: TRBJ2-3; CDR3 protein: CASSTNLAGTPYSTDTQYF
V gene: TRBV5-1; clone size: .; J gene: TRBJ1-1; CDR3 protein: CASSPDSGGTEALF
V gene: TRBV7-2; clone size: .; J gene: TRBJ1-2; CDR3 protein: CASSLPRTGGTNYGYTF
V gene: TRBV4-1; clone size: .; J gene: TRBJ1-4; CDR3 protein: CASSQLRTGVGEKLFF
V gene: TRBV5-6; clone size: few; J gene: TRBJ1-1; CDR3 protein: CASSFRTGTDNTEAFF
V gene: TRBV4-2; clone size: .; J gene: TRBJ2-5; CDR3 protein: CASSQSWAGGGETQYF
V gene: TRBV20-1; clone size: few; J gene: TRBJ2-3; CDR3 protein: CSAGRPDTQYF
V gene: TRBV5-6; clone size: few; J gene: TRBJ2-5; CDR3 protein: CASSREQQETQYF
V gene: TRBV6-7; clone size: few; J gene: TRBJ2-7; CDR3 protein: CASSYPTGGSYEQYF
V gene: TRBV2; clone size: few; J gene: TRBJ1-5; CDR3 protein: CASKEGGNQPQHF
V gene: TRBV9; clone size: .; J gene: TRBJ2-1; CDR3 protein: CASSSRGDYNEQFF
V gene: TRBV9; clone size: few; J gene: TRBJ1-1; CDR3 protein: CASSVAVGGGTEAFF
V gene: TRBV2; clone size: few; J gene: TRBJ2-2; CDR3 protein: CASSVRGDYTGELFF
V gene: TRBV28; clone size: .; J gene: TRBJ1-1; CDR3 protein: CASIRGPTEAFF